What follows are 15 T cell receptor beta chains derived from one specimen sequenced in a study of cytomegalovirus exposure and HLA in healthy donors. This PCR relied on a set of 60 Vbeta primers and 13 Jbeta primers. TCRdb's table, derived via immunoSEQ multiplex PCR, lists solely in-frame clones and lacks some. The table lists under 150,000 clones, approximately 80% of them singletons. The source material was PBMCs. The receptor set was obtained from a human donor in good health.

The chain employs TRBV6-1 and TRBJ2-3; 8 bases align to TRBD2. CDR1 is MNHNS and CDR2 is SASEGT in the germline V gene. The CDR3 is made up of 14 amino acids. Losses at the gene ends were 6 bases for V and 1 base for J; bases not matched to a gene: 3. The CDR3 DNA reads TGTGCCAGCAGGCGGGGGGTGGGCACAGATACGCAGTATTTT. It specifies CASRRGVGTDTQYF.

CDR3 loop: CASTGSWRNEQFF. The CDR3 coding sequence is TGTGCCAGCACCGGGTCCTGGAGGAATGAGCAGTTCTTC. This sequence joins TRBV6-1 and TRBJ2-1, with D tentatively TRBD2 (5 bases). Germline-derived CDR1 and CDR2 are MNHNS and SASEGT. The V and J ends lost 7 bases and 7 bases respectively, with 14 bases between them. The CDR3 runs to 13 residues.

This rearrangement joins TRBV6-1 to TRBJ2-7, with D possibly matching TRBD1 (5 bases). CDR3 length equals 13 residues. Between the trimmed V and J ends, which lost 9 bases and 2 bases, there was a span of 14 bases. Germline V gene data show CDR1 as MNHNS and CDR2 as SASEGT. The CDR3 DNA follows: TGTGCCAGTTTATTCGACAGTACCTACGAGCAGTACTTC. This sequence encodes CASLFDSTYEQYF.

The chain joins TRBV5-1 to TRBJ2-2, with D possibly TRBD2 on 5 matching bases. CDR1 and CDR2 (germline): SGHRS, YFSETQ. Trimming removed 4 bases at V and 2 bases at J, with 12 bases between. The CDR3 is made up of 15 amino acids. The CDR3 protein is CASSLWTGNTGELFF. The CDR3 DNA reads as TGCGCCAGCAGCCTATGGACTGGAAACACCGGGGAGCTGTTTTTT.

This rearrangement joins TRBV18 to TRBJ2-7; the match to TRBD1 covers 11 bases. Germline values: CDR1 KGHSH, CDR2 LQKENI. Trimming removed 6 bases from V and 6 bases from J; junction bases left unmatched: 10. The CDR3 covers 15 residues. The CDR3 DNA is TGTGCCAGCTCGCTGGACAGGGGGCTCATGGGCGAGCAGTACTTC. As protein: CASSLDRGLMGEQYF.

The sample holds a few counts of this clone. This chain joins TRBV6-1 and TRBJ2-7, with 8 nucleotides matching TRBD2. Germline assignment: CDR1 MNHNS and CDR2 SASEGT. The CDR3 loop spans 14 amino acids. Losses at the gene ends were 8 bases for V and 2 bases for J; bases not matched to a gene: 8. The CDR3 coding sequence is TGTGCCAGCTCCCTTAGCGGGGCCGCCTACGAGCAGTACTTC. Amino acids: CASSLSGAAYEQYF.

In its sample, this clone was seen a few times. One end of the junction is discordant with germline, which a read error may explain. The V and J genes are TRBV13 and TRBJ2-5; the match to TRBD1 covers 9 bases. CDR3 size: 16 residues. CDR1 PRHDT and CDR2 FYEKMQ come from the germline V gene (reference sequence). CDR3 residues: CASSIGQGLFQETQYF. The CDR3, as DNA: TGTGCCAGCAGCATAGGACAGGGGCTATTCCAAGAGACCCAGTACTTC.

The chain uses TRBV5-1 and TRBJ2-2, with 12 nucleotides matching TRBD2. CDR1 is SGHRS, CDR2 YFSETQ, per germline. Trimming took 0 bases from V and 4 from J; bases not matched to a gene: 1. The CDR3 runs to 16 residues. The CDR3 DNA reads TGCGCCAGCAGCTTGGGGACTAGCGGGACCACCGGGGAGCTGTTTTTT. The encoded protein is CASSLGTSGTTGELFF. Complete variable domain (other parts from reference TRBV5-1 and TRBJ2-2): KAGVTQTPRYLIKTRGQQVTLSCSPISGHRSVSWYQQTPGQGLQFLFEYFSETQRNKGNFPGRFSGRQFSNSRSEMNVSTLELGDSALYLCASSLGTSGTTGELFFGEGSRLTVL.

The V and J genes are TRBV21-1 and TRBJ2-7; TRBD1, the table's D call, lacks a check against the DNA. TRBV21-1 is reported as a pseudogene. This CDR3 spans 15 amino acids. This chain's CDR3 is CASSSPGTEDYEQYF. The DNA for the CDR3 is TGTGCCAGCAGCAGCCCCGGGACAGAGGACTACGAGCAGTACTTC.

V is TRBV5-4 and J is TRBJ2-5; D is unresolved. This CDR3 has 16 amino acids. Between the trimmed V and J ends, which lost 4 bases and 5 bases, there was a span of 21 bases. Germline loops: CDR1 SGHNT, CDR2 YYREEE (reference sequence). The chain's CDR3 is CASSHENLDGWETQYF. CDR3 in DNA: TGTGCCAGCAGCCATGAAAACTTAGACGGGTGGGAGACCCAGTACTTC.

In DNA form, the CDR3 reads TGTGCTAGTGGTTTGGTCGGGACCGGGGAGCTGTTTTTT. It encodes CASGLVGTGELFF. The chain links TRBV12-5 to TRBJ2-2; D is unresolved. This CDR3 has 13 residues. Germline CDR1 reads LGHNT; CDR2 reads FRNRAP. With 0 bases removed from V and 5 bases from J, the gap between germline ends came to 4 bases.

The chain couples TRBV4-2 to TRBJ2-3; weak D call: TRBD1 (8 bases). Trimming took 2 bases from V and 2 from J, leaving 14 bases between them. The germline CDR1 and CDR2 sequences are LGHNA and YNFKEQ. The CDR3 sequence is 16 residues long. The CDR3 bases are TGTGCCAGCAGCCAAACACAGGGGGGGTACACAGATACGCAGTATTTT. Encoded protein: CASSQTQGGYTDTQYF.

This rearrangement joins TRBV12-1 to TRBJ1-6; no check of the table's D call, TRBD1, against the DNA was made. TRBV12-1 counts as a pseudogene. The length of the CDR3 is 20 residues. The CDR3 sequence: CASSSDRDPSLPHYNSPLHF. In DNA form, the CDR3 reads TGTGCCAGCAGCTCCGACAGGGACCCTAGCCTACCCCACTATAATTCACCCCTCCACTTT.

This rearrangement joins TRBV6-1 to TRBJ1-1; D gene ambiguous. Trimming took 0 bases from V and 3 from J, leaving 17 bases between them. The CDR3 sequence is 17 residues long. The germline V gene has CDR1 MNHNS and CDR2 SASEGT. Here the CDR3 DNA reads TGTGCCAGCAGTGAAGCGCAGCAGGACTCGATCGACACTGAAGCTTTCTTT. It codes for CASSEAQQDSIDTEAFF.

The gene calls are TRBV6-1 and TRBJ2-1, with D possibly matching TRBD2 (6 bases). The V and J ends lost 7 bases and 5 bases respectively, with 15 bases between them. The CDR3 consists of 14 residues. Germline V gene sequence: CDR1 MNHNS, CDR2 SASEGT. CDR3 sequence: CASTALAPNNEQFF. In DNA, the CDR3 is TGTGCCAGCACAGCGCTAGCGCCCAACAATGAGCAGTTCTTC.